This TCR beta chain was identified during a study of regulatory T cells in long-lasting Graves disease. Germline CDR1 reads SGHVS; CDR2 reads FQNEAQ. Trimming cost V 1 base and J 0 bases, with 10 bases left between them. This CDR3 comprises 15 residues. Noted time point: newly diagnosed GD, antithyroid drugs for less than 3 months. Extracted RNA from PBMCs served as the source of the TCR library. Arm-PCR of CDR3 regions and iRepertoire HTBI primers were used to build TCR beta libraries. In TCRdb, the multiplex PCR reads were re-called with MiXCR into one record per CDR3 protein. This table has about 620,000 distinct CDR3 sequences, 15% to 20% appearing once. The data were also submitted as part of a second study, on T cells in Graves' hyperthyroidism and ophthalmopathy.

The chain is built from TRBV7-8 and TRBJ2-7; D might be TRBD1 or TRBD2, each matching 5 bases. The sequencing used peripheral blood mononuclear cells (PBMCs), collected at new diagnosis, from a patient treated with antithyroid drugs. This sequence was found in a woman aged 25 to 39 with Graves disease. The CDR3 DNA reads TGTGCCAGCAGCTTAGATGGGACGGCCTCCTACGAGCAGTACTTC. Residues: CASSLDGTASYEQYF.